This entry lists 24 T cell receptor beta chains sequenced from one sample in a study of T cell responses to AZD1222 COVID-19 vaccine. Sequencing was performed with immunoSEQ multiplex PCR; in TCRdb, only in-frame clones are kept and a portion is missing. The profile covers approximately 100,000 clones, with more than 90% appearing a single time and approximately 2.2% taken by the ten largest. The specimen comprised peripheral blood, sampled on day 0 of AZD1222 vaccination. Source of these receptors: an adult in good health.

The CDR3 DNA follows: TGCGCCAGCAGTCAATCTCACAGGGAGGATGAGCAGTTCTTC. Encoded protein: CASSQSHREDEQFF. The chain couples TRBV23-1 to TRBJ2-1; D is perhaps TRBD1 or TRBD2 (6 bases each). TRBV23-1 is labeled an ORF, and its function is uncertain. The V and J ends lost 0 bases and 8 bases respectively, with 11 bases between them. The CDR3 is 14 residues long.

The J gene is TRBJ1-5, the V gene TRBV5-1; TRBD1 might be the D (6 bases). Trimming stripped 0 bases from V and 0 bases from J, with 10 bases between. CDR1 and CDR2 from the germline V gene are SGHRS and YFSETQ. This CDR3 is 16 amino acids long. CDR3 in DNA: TGCGCCAGCAGCTTGGCCCCACAGGGTAGCAATCAGCCCCAGCATTTT. Amino acids: CASSLAPQGSNQPQHF.

The rearrangement links TRBV28 to TRBJ2-2, with D perhaps matching TRBD2 (5 bases). This CDR3 comprises 16 residues. Germline CDR1 is MDHEN and CDR2 is SYDVKM. V was shortened by 2 bases and J by 4 bases, with 14 bases between the two germline ends. The CDR3 loop is CASSLNWQEVTGELFF. For the CDR3, the DNA is TGTGCCAGCAGTTTAAATTGGCAGGAGGTCACCGGGGAGCTGTTTTTT. Full variable domain (outside the CDR3, taken from reference TRBV28 and TRBJ2-2): DVKVTQSSRYLVKRTGEKVFLECVQDMDHENMFWYRQDPGLGLRLIYFSYDVKMKEKGDIPEGYSVSREKKERFSLILESASTNQTSMYLCASSLNWQEVTGELFFGEGSRLTVL.

V usage is TRBV29-1 and J usage is TRBJ1-2; TRBD1 matches 8 bases. Germline CDR1 is SQVTM and CDR2 is ANQGSEA. The CDR3 is 15 amino acids. J lost 5 bases, V lost 2 bases, and 10 bases had no gene match. The CDR3 nucleotides are TGCAGCGTTGAATTGATAAGGACAGGGAATTATGGCTACACCTTC. Translated, it gives CSVELIRTGNYGYTF.

The chain is built from TRBV5-6 and TRBJ1-2, with D possibly being TRBD1 (5 bases). This CDR3 is 14 amino acids long. The germline gives CDR1 SGHDT, CDR2 YYEEEE. The germline V and J ends were trimmed by 0 bases and 8 bases, with 14 bases remaining between them. CDR3: CASSLAGGERGYTF. For the CDR3, the DNA is TGTGCCAGCAGCTTGGCCGGGGGAGAGAGAGGCTACACCTTC.

This chain links TRBV7-9 with TRBJ1-3; D is uncertain. V shed 0 bases and J shed 1 base, with 4 bases lying between them. CDR1 SEHNR and CDR2 FQNEAQ come from the germline V gene (reference sequence). CDR3 size: 14 residues. For the CDR3, the DNA is TGTGCCAGCAGCTTAGCCAGTTCTGGAAACACCATATATTTT. It is translated as CASSLASSGNTIYF.

The chain links TRBV5-8 to TRBJ2-7; possibly TRBD2 for D (7 bases). The CDR3 is 13 residues long. Trimming shortened V by 0 bases and J by 5 bases, and 9 bases separated the two germline ends. Germline CDR1 reads SGHTS; CDR2 reads YDEGEE. The CDR3 loop is CASSLGGGNEQYF. Written as DNA, the CDR3 is TGTGCCAGCAGCTTGGGCGGGGGCAACGAGCAGTACTTC.

About this clone itself: The sample holds other DNA sequences that translate to the same CDR3. This chain connects TRBV27 to TRBJ1-1, with 7 bases lining up with TRBD1. V was pared by 5 bases and J by 6 bases, with 3 bases of the junction left unmatched. Germline values: CDR1 MNHEY, CDR2 SMNVEV (reference sequence). The CDR3 covers 12 residues. CDR3 region: CASSRQGAEAFF. The CDR3 DNA reads TGTGCCAGCAGTCGACAGGGTGCTGAAGCTTTCTTT.

The rearrangement joins TRBV19 to TRBJ1-3, with D possibly TRBD1 on 5 matching bases. Deletions cut 3 bases from V and 8 bases from J, with 14 bases between. Germline V gene data show CDR1 as LNHDA and CDR2 as SQIVND (reference sequence). The CDR3 loop spans 14 amino acids. CDR3 region: CASSIPQGEDTIYF. The DNA of the CDR3 is TGTGCCAGTAGTATTCCGCAGGGAGAGGACACCATATATTTT.

The chain joins TRBV7-3 to TRBJ2-3; D gene unclear. CDR3 length: 13 amino acids. The germline V gene has CDR1 SGHTA and CDR2 FQGTGA. With 3 bases removed from V and 1 base from J, the gap between germline ends came to 5 bases. CDR3 loop: CASSFIGTDTQYF. The CDR3 coding sequence is TGTGCCAGCAGCTTCATAGGCACAGATACGCAGTATTTT.

The chain carries TRBV19 and TRBJ2-1, with 12 nucleotides matching TRBD2. The germline V gene has CDR1 LNHDA and CDR2 SQIVND (reference sequence). The J segment lost 9 bases and the V segment lost 3 bases, leaving 6 bases of the junction unmatched. This CDR3 has 15 amino acids. CDR3 sequence: CASSISSGGASEQFF. CDR3 DNA: TGTGCCAGTAGTATTTCTAGCGGGGGGGCGAGTGAGCAGTTCTTC.

The gene calls are TRBV20-1 and TRBJ2-5; D remains ambiguous. The CDR3 has 11 amino acids. CDR1 DFQATT and CDR2 SNEGSKA come from the germline V gene (reference sequence). V lost 5 bases to trimming and J lost 4 bases, with 8 bases between them. In DNA, the CDR3 is TGCAGTGCTCTCACCAGAGAGACCCAGTACTTC. This sequence encodes CSALTRETQYF.

The V call is TRBV6-5, the J call TRBJ1-2, with D tentatively TRBD1 (6 bases). V lost 4 bases and J 6 bases, leaving 9 bases between the germline ends. In germline, CDR1 is MNHEY, CDR2 SVGAGI. This CDR3 is 12 amino acids long. CDR3 nucleotide sequence: TGTGCCAGCAGTTCATGGACAGATGGCTACACCTTC. It yields the protein CASSSWTDGYTF.

This rearrangement joins TRBV6-1 to TRBJ1-3, with 8 nucleotides matching TRBD1. J gave up 0 bases and V 4 bases, and 5 bases lay outside the gene matches. The CDR3 is made up of 16 amino acids. Germline V gives CDR1 MNHNS, CDR2 SASEGT. The CDR3 nucleotides are TGTGCCAGCAGTGGAAACAGGGGGTCCTCTGGAAACACCATATATTTT. Translated: CASSGNRGSSGNTIYF.

The rearrangement uses TRBV27 and TRBJ1-1, with TRBD1 as a possible D gene (5 bases). CDR1 is MNHEY and CDR2 is SMNVEV in the germline V gene (reference sequence). CDR3 length: 15 residues. The ends were cut back, 5 bases at V and 3 bases at J, with 16 bases in the middle. The CDR3: CASSPSGGWDTEAFF. As DNA, the CDR3 is TGTGCCAGCAGTCCATCGGGGGGATGGGACACTGAAGCTTTCTTT.

The chain employs TRBV29-1 and TRBJ2-4; D is unclear. The CDR3 sequence is 14 residues long. Germline values: CDR1 SQVTM, CDR2 ANQGSEA. V lost 4 bases and J 4 bases, leaving 14 bases between the germline ends. For the CDR3, the DNA is TGCAGCGTTGCCCCTTCTGAGGTTAAAAACATTCAGTACTTC. The encoded protein is CSVAPSEVKNIQYF.

The rearrangement joins TRBV19 to TRBJ2-3; the D gene is possibly TRBD1 (6 bases). CDR1 and CDR2 from the germline V gene are LNHDA and SQIVND (reference sequence). The CDR3 is 14 amino acids. V was pared by 10 bases and J by 2 bases, with 16 bases between. The CDR3 is CATRGRGNTDTQYF. Here the CDR3 DNA reads TGTGCCACCAGGGGCAGGGGTAACACAGATACGCAGTATTTT. Based on the CDR3 plus reference TRBV19 and TRBJ2-3, the full variable domain is DGGITQSPKYLFRKEGQNVTLSCEQNLNHDAMYWYRQDPGQGLRLIYYSQIVNDFQKGDIAEGYSVSREKKESFPLTVTSAQKNPTAFYLCATRGRGNTDTQYFGPGTRLTVL.

The count of this clone is one. The CDR3 spells CASSLTRYGYTF. The CDR3 DNA reads as TGTGCCAGCAGCCTAACTCGATATGGCTACACCTTC. The gene calls are TRBV7-2 and TRBJ1-2; D remains ambiguous. The germline V gene has CDR1 SGHTA and CDR2 FQGNSA. The germline V and J ends were trimmed by 5 bases and 5 bases, with 9 bases remaining between them. CDR3 length: 12 residues.

The chain combines TRBV20-1 with TRBJ1-3; no firm D call. CDR3 length: 11 residues. The germline gives CDR1 DFQATT, CDR2 SNEGSKA (reference sequence). The CDR3 DNA follows: TGCAGCAGTCTCTCTGGAAACACCATATATTTT. It translates to CSSLSGNTIYF.

The genes are TRBV7-6 and TRBJ2-1; 8 bases fit TRBD2. The CDR3 spans 15 residues. Germline CDR1 and CDR2: SGHVS and FNYEAQ. V was pared by 3 bases and J by 7 bases, with 8 bases of the junction left unmatched. The CDR3 loop is CASSFQTSGPNEQFF. For the CDR3, the DNA is TGTGCCAGCAGCTTTCAAACTAGCGGACCTAATGAGCAGTTCTTC.

This sequence joins TRBV4-1 and TRBJ1-1; 10 bases fit TRBD1. V shed 4 bases, J shed 5 bases, and the junction held 4 bases outside the gene matches. CDR3 size: 14 residues. Germline CDR1 and CDR2: MGHRA and YSYEKL. The CDR3 protein is CASSLGQGETEAFF. In DNA form, the CDR3 reads TGCGCCAGCAGCCTTGGACAGGGGGAGACTGAAGCTTTCTTT.

The rearrangement links TRBV6-1 to TRBJ2-7, with no clear D. Deletions cut 3 bases from V and 7 bases from J, with 16 bases between. Per the germline V gene, CDR1 is MNHNS and CDR2 is SASEGT. There are 14 residues in the CDR3. The CDR3 DNA reads TGTGCCAGCAGTGAGGATCCCGGGTCCACAGAGCAGTACTTC. Encoded protein: CASSEDPGSTEQYF.

The gene calls are TRBV28 and TRBJ1-5; TRBD1 is a possible D gene (5 bases). V was clipped by 6 bases and J by 2 bases, with 11 bases between them. CDR3 length: 14 amino acids. Per germline, CDR1 MDHEN and CDR2 SYDVKM. The CDR3, as DNA: TGTGCCAGCAGCCAGGGCGACGGCAATCAGCCCCAGCATTTT. This gives the protein CASSQGDGNQPQHF. The full variable domain, its missing parts supplied by reference TRBV28 and TRBJ1-5, is DVKVTQSSRYLVKRTGEKVFLECVQDMDHENMFWYRQDPGLGLRLIYFSYDVKMKEKGDIPEGYSVSREKKERFSLILESASTNQTSMYLCASSQGDGNQPQHFGDGTRLSIL.

V usage is TRBV9 and J usage is TRBJ1-1; TRBD1 might be the D (5 bases). Germline V CDR1 and CDR2: SGDLS, YYNGEE. The V end lost 4 bases, the J end lost 2 bases, and 12 bases lay between the germline ends. CDR3 length equals 14 residues. CDR3 amino acids: CASSPGTSNTEAFF. Here the CDR3 DNA reads TGTGCCAGCAGCCCGGGGACCTCAAACACTGAAGCTTTCTTT.